Listed below are T cell receptor beta chains from one sample, sequenced in a study of cytomegalovirus exposure and HLA in healthy donors. The protocol was immunoSEQ multiplex PCR, while the TCRdb copy is restricted to in-frame clones and leaves out a portion. The data hold some 100,000 clones, with approximately 81% observed a single time. The sequencing input was PBMCs. The receptor source for this set is a male donor in good health and CMV-seropositive. The CDR3 runs from the conserved cysteine through the conserved F or W. A D gene is named only where the DNA matches it firmly. The size of a clone is reported for some rows only, either as once, few or many, or as a class for expanded clones.

TRBD2	TRBV6-5	-	TRBJ2-3	TGTGCCAGCAGGCGGGGGGGCTTAGATACGCAGTATTTT	CASRRGGLDTQYF
TRBD1	TRBV5-4	-	TRBJ1-3	TGTGCCAGCAGCAGGACAGGGCCTGGAAACACCATATATTTT	CASSRTGPGNTIYF
-	TRBV5-6	-	TRBJ2-6	TGTGCCAGCAGCTGGGAGTCTGGGGCCAACGTCCTGACTTTC	CASSWESGANVLTF
TRBD2	TRBV9	-	TRBJ2-1	TGTGCCAGCAGCCCGCTAGCGGGGGCCTACAATGAGCAGTTCTTC	CASSPLAGAYNEQFF
TRBD1	TRBV30	-	TRBJ2-3	TGTGCCTGGAGTGTGACAGGGGGCCTTTCAGATACGCAGTATTTT	CAWSVTGGLSDTQYF
-	TRBV7-9	once	TRBJ1-3	TGTGCCAGCAGCTTACTCCTCCGGTACAGTGGAAACACCATATATTTT	CASSLLLRYSGNTIYF
TRBD1	TRBV30	-	TRBJ1-3	TGTGCCTGGTCGGGACAGGGGGCTTACACCATATATTTT	CAWSGQGAYTIYF
TRBD2	TRBV2	-	TRBJ2-1	TGTGCCAGCGGCCGGGGGGGCCCCTACAATGAGCAGTTCTTC	CASGRGGPYNEQFF
-	TRBV2	-	TRBJ2-3	TGTGCCAGCAGCCCGGCGGGGCGGACAGATACGCAGTATTTT	CASSPAGRTDTQYF
TRBD1	TRBV5-1	-	TRBJ2-7	TGCGCCAGCAGTGGGGACAGCTACGAGCAGTACTTC	CASSGDSYEQYF
TRBD1	TRBV29-1	-	TRBJ2-1	TGCAGCGTTCTGCGGGACAGGGTCGATGAGCAGTTCTTC	CSVLRDRVDEQFF
-	TRBV6-5	-	TRBJ1-2	TGTGCCAGCAGTTACTCGTTGGACAGACTAATCCATGGCTACACCTTC	CASSYSLDRLIHGYTF
-	TRBV30	-	TRBJ1-1	TGTGCCTGGAGCACAACCCGTCGGACAGCCCCGAACACTGAAGCTTTCTTT	CAWSTTRRTAPNTEAFF
-	TRBV19	-	TRBJ2-3	TGTGCCAGTAGGGTCGGCGGGAGCACAGATACGCAGTATTTT	CASRVGGSTDTQYF
-	TRBV27	-	TRBJ1-5	TGTGCCAGCATGGGTTCGACAGGTCTTTTTAGCAATCAGCCCCAGCATTTT	CASMGSTGLFSNQPQHF
-	TRBV6-5	-	TRBJ1-4	TGTGCCTCTCGGGGGGCTGGTAATGAAAAACTGTTTTTT	CASRGAGNEKLFF
-	TRBV5-1	-	TRBJ2-7	TGCGCCAGCAGCCGAGGTGTGGCCTACGAGCAGTACTTC	CASSRGVAYEQYF
-	TRBV28	-	TRBJ1-2	TGTGCCAGCACCAAAGGGAGGGGTTATGGCTACACCTTC	CASTKGRGYGYTF
-	TRBV7-2	-	TRBJ2-6	TGTGCCAGCAGCTTACATGAGTGGTCTGGGGCCAACGTCCTGACTTTC	CASSLHEWSGANVLTF
TRBD2	TRBV4-1	once	TRBJ2-7	TGCGCCAGCAGCCGAGGATATGGTAGCGGGGTCTCCTACGAGCAGTACTTC	CASSRGYGSGVSYEQYF
-	TRBV5-4	-	TRBJ2-7	TGTGCCAGCAGCTTGGGCAGGGGCTCCTACGAGCAGTACTTC	CASSLGRGSYEQYF
TRBD2	TRBV7-2	-	TRBJ2-5	TGTGCCAGCAGCTCCGGGACTAGCGGGGGTAGGGAGACCCAGTACTTC	CASSSGTSGGRETQYF
TRBD1	TRBV30	-	TRBJ2-5	TGTGCCTGGAGTGGGGGACAGGGGGAAGAGACCCAGTACTTC	CAWSGGQGEETQYF
TRBD1	TRBV7-9	-	TRBJ2-7	TGTGCCAGCAGCTTACCGGGACAGGGAGGCGAGCAGTACTTC	CASSLPGQGGEQYF
-	TRBV4-3	-	TRBJ2-7	TGCGCCAGCAGCCAAGATAAGAACAGGGAGGGCGAGCAGTACTTC	CASSQDKNREGEQYF
TRBD1	TRBV5-5	-	TRBJ1-2	TGTGCCAGCAGCTTGGCCGGGACAGGGGGCTATGGCTACACCTTC	CASSLAGTGGYGYTF
TRBD1	TRBV9	-	TRBJ2-2	TGTGCCAGCCGGGACAGGGTCTCCGGGGAGCTGTTTTTT	CASRDRVSGELFF
-	TRBV12-5	-	TRBJ1-1	TGTGCTAGTGGTTCCCCCGTGGGCACCGCTAACACTGAAGCTTTCTTT	CASGSPVGTANTEAFF
-	TRBV6-1	-	TRBJ2-7	TGTGCCAGCAGTCGAGGTGGAAGGGGGTCCTACGAGCAGTACTTC	CASSRGGRGSYEQYF
-	TRBV7-8	-	TRBJ2-5	TGTGCCAGCAGCATAAGCGGCGGTAGCGTGGAGACCCAGTACTTC	CASSISGGSVETQYF
TRBD1	TRBV27	-	TRBJ1-1	TGTGCCAGCAGTTTAACCCGACAGGGTTTCACTGAAGCTTTCTTT	CASSLTRQGFTEAFF
-	TRBV11-2	once	TRBJ1-5	TGTGCCAGCAGTACGACAGTCCCCAATCAGCCCCAGCATTTT	CASSTTVPNQPQHF
-	TRBV5-6	-	TRBJ2-5	TGTGCCAGCAGGATCTCGGGGGGCCCCGACTTGTACCAAGAGACCCAGTACTTC	CASRISGGPDLYQETQYF
-	TRBV6-1	-	TRBJ1-4	TGTGCCAGCAGTGAAAGGAGGGGACTTGAAAAACTGTTTTTT	CASSERRGLEKLFF
TRBD2	TRBV9	-	TRBJ2-3	TGTGCCAGCAGCGTAGGTATTAGCGGGGGGCACACAGATACGCAGTATTTT	CASSVGISGGHTDTQYF
-	TRBV30	few	TRBJ1-5	TGTGCCTGGGCCCGGGGAAGCAATCAGCCCCAGCATTTT	CAWARGSNQPQHF
-	TRBV30	-	TRBJ2-7	TGTGCCTGGACCCAGGCGAGCTCCTACGAGCAGTACTTC	CAWTQASSYEQYF
-	TRBV27	-	TRBJ1-1	TGTGCCAGCAGTTCTAGGACAGCAATGAACACTGAAGCTTTCTTT	CASSSRTAMNTEAFF
-	TRBV7-2	-	TRBJ2-2	TGTGCCAGCAGCCCCCGTGAGCGGCTGAACACCGGGGAGCTGTTTTTT	CASSPRERLNTGELFF
TRBD2	TRBV9	few	TRBJ2-3	TGTGCCAGCAGCGTAGGAGCGGGGGTGGATACGCAGTATTTT	CASSVGAGVDTQYF
-	TRBV4-1	many	TRBJ1-2	TGCGCCAGCAGCCAAGTTCGGCCAGGAATCTATGGCTACACCTTC	CASSQVRPGIYGYTF
-	TRBV29-1	-	TRBJ2-7	TGCAGCGTTGCCGCGGAGTCCTACGAGCAGTACTTC	CSVAAESYEQYF
-	TRBV29-1	-	TRBJ2-1	TGCAGCGTCGAACCGACCGTGGGGAGCTCCTACAATGAGCAGTTCTTC	CSVEPTVGSSYNEQFF
TRBD2	TRBV5-4	-	TRBJ2-7	TGTGCCAGCAGCTTTAGCGGGGGTACCTACGAGCAGTACTTC	CASSFSGGTYEQYF
TRBD1	TRBV5-4	-	TRBJ1-2	TGTGCCAGCCGGGACAGCGCTAACTATGGCTACACCTTC	CASRDSANYGYTF
-	TRBV6-5	-	TRBJ2-3	TGTGCCAGCAGTTACGATGGGGGGGCCACAGATACGCAGTATTTT	CASSYDGGATDTQYF
-	TRBV5-1	-	TRBJ1-1	TGCGCCAGCAGAGAGGTCCTGAACACTGAAGCTTTCTTT	CASREVLNTEAFF
TRBD1	TRBV27	once	TRBJ1-3	TGTGCCAGCATTGACAGGGCTGGAAACACCATATATTTT	CASIDRAGNTIYF
-	TRBV30	-	TRBJ2-7	TGTGCCTGGAATCCTCCTGGGACAAACTACGAGCAGTACTTC	CAWNPPGTNYEQYF
-	TRBV5-1	-	TRBJ2-1	TGCGCCAGCAGCTTGGAATTTGGGACAGAGCAGTTCTTC	CASSLEFGTEQFF
TRBD1	TRBV6-5	-	TRBJ1-2	TGTGCCAGCAGTTATACAGGGGGCTATGGCTACACCTTC	CASSYTGGYGYTF
TRBD1	TRBV30	-	TRBJ2-4	TGTGCCTGGAGCCGACAGGGTATAGACATTCAGTACTTC	CAWSRQGIDIQYF
TRBD2	TRBV4-2	-	TRBJ2-1	TGTGCCAGCAGCCAGGCATTAGCGGGGACTTCCTACAATGAGCAGTTCTTC	CASSQALAGTSYNEQFF
-	TRBV19	-	TRBJ1-5	TGTGCCAGTAGTATCGGTGGCAATCAGCCCCAGCATTTT	CASSIGGNQPQHF